This entry lists 18 T cell receptor beta chains sequenced from one sample in a study of blood T cells in healthy people across ages. A second PCR of 7 to 11 cycles used a sample-barcoded 5' primer and a J-beta primer mix. TCRdb analysed the 5' RACE reads with MiXCR anew, one entry per CDR3 protein. Among roughly 790,000 distinct CDR3 sequences, approximately 43% were seen once, and the ten largest hold 20% to 25%. Sequencing used blood. These receptors all stem from a woman aged 60-70 years in good health.

This clonotype was observed a few times. The genes are TRBV5-1 and TRBJ1-1; 7 bases fit TRBD1. J lost 1 base, V lost 4 bases, and 7 bases had no gene match. CDR3 size: 15 residues. Germline CDR1 reads SGHRS; CDR2 reads YFSETQ. The CDR3 loop reads CASSAIQGSNTEAFF. The CDR3 nucleotides read TGCGCCAGCAGCGCCATACAGGGGTCGAACACTGAAGCTTTCTTT. Using reference TRBV5-1 and TRBJ1-1 for the parts outside the CDR3, the full variable domain is KAGVTQTPRYLIKTRGQQVTLSCSPISGHRSVSWYQQTPGQGLQFLFEYFSETQRNKGNFPGRFSGRQFSNSRSEMNVSTLELGDSALYLCASSAIQGSNTEAFFGQGTRLTVV.

Of note for this clonotype: A read error may produce the germline difference seen at one junction end. This sequence joins TRBV20-1 and TRBJ2-1, with D perhaps TRBD2 (6 bases). The CDR3 is 15 residues long. Germline V gene lookup returns CDR1 DFQATT and CDR2 SNEGSKA (reference sequence). CDR3 protein: CSARDLSGSVDEQFF. CDR3 sequence (DNA): TGCAGCGCTAGAGATCTGAGCGGGTCGGTCGATGAGCAGTTCTTC.

This chain joins TRBV11-3 and TRBJ2-7, with 8 bases matching TRBD1. Germline V gene sequence: CDR1 SGHNT, CDR2 YENEEA. There are 13 residues in the CDR3. Germline trimming cut 3 bases from V and 10 bases from J; bases unmatched to any gene: 8. The CDR3 DNA is TGTGCCAGCAGCTTGGGACAGGCCACAACCCAGTACTTC. Encoded protein: CASSLGQATTQYF.

The V call is TRBV5-1, the J call TRBJ2-5; 7 nucleotides match TRBD2. The CDR3 has 12 residues. The junction had 8 bases not matched to a gene; V was cut back by 4 bases and J by 11 bases. Germline CDR1 reads SGHRS; CDR2 reads YFSETQ. In DNA, the CDR3 is TGCGCCAGCAGCCGGGACTACGCCGCGCAGTACTTC. Encoded protein: CASSRDYAAQYF.

V and J are TRBV9 and TRBJ2-1, with 7 bases that match TRBD1. Germline lookup yields CDR1 SGDLS and CDR2 YYNGEE. After removal of 1 base from V and 6 bases from J, the junction contained 1 base not matched to a gene. The CDR3 totals 13 residues. The CDR3: CASSVTGANEQFF. As DNA, the CDR3 is TGTGCCAGCAGCGTAACAGGGGCCAATGAGCAGTTCTTC. Full variable domain (missing parts from reference TRBV9 and TRBJ2-1): DSGVTQTPKHLITATGQRVTLRCSPRSGDLSVYWYQQSLDQGLQFLIQYYNGEERAKGNILERFSAQQFPDLHSELNLSSLELGDSALYFCASSVTGANEQFFGPGTRLTVL.

The sample holds a few counts of this clonotype. The chain joins TRBV6-4 to TRBJ2-3, with 9 bases identical to TRBD1. Germline CDR1 reads MRHNA; CDR2 reads SNTAGT. The CDR3 contains 15 residues. With V trimmed by 4 bases and J by 4 bases, 6 bases remained unmatched. CDR3 bases: TGTGCCAGCAGTGCCGGGACAGGGTCCCCAGATACGCAGTATTTT. Translated, it gives CASSAGTGSPDTQYF.

This clonotype was seen only a few times. Here the CDR3 DNA reads TGTGCCAGCAGCCTAGCGGGAGGGCCGCGCGAGCAGTACTTC. As protein: CASSLAGGPREQYF. The chain has TRBV14 and TRBJ2-7, with 11 bases fitting TRBD2. The CDR3 runs 14 residues. V shed 4 bases, J shed 6 bases, and the junction held 5 bases outside the gene matches. Per the germline V gene, CDR1 is SGHDN and CDR2 is FVKESK.

The CDR3 reads CASSLTSGGLSDTQYF. The CDR3 DNA follows: TGTGCCAGCAGTCTGACTAGCGGGGGCCTCTCAGATACGCAGTATTTT. The J gene is TRBJ2-3, the V gene TRBV6-5, with 12 bases identical to TRBD2. With V trimmed by 5 bases and J by 4 bases, 7 bases remained unmatched. The CDR3 loop spans 16 amino acids. The germline V gene has CDR1 MNHEY and CDR2 SVGAGI.

The rearrangement joins TRBV20-1 to TRBJ2-1; the match to TRBD2 covers 10 bases. The CDR3 extends over 14 amino acids. The germline CDR1 and CDR2 sequences are DFQATT and SNEGSKA (reference sequence). After removal of 4 bases from V and 7 bases from J, the junction contained 7 bases not matched to a gene. CDR3 in amino acids: CSAITSGKFNEQFF. The CDR3 DNA follows: TGCAGTGCTATAACTAGCGGGAAGTTTAATGAGCAGTTCTTC.

The chain carries TRBV5-1 and TRBJ2-1; possibly TRBD1 for D (5 bases). This CDR3 has 14 residues. The V end was cut by 0 bases, the J end by 5 bases, with 9 bases between. Germline V gene lookup returns CDR1 SGHRS and CDR2 YFSETQ. The CDR3 is CASSLAPGNNEQFF. CDR3 DNA: TGCGCCAGCAGCTTGGCACCAGGGAACAATGAGCAGTTCTTC.

CDR3 in amino acids: CASSLGTRGNYEQYF. CDR3 coding DNA: TGTGCCAGCAGCCTAGGGACCCGGGGCAACTACGAGCAGTACTTC. The gene calls are TRBV7-2 and TRBJ2-7, with D perhaps matching TRBD1 or TRBD2 (5 bases each). The CDR3 totals 15 residues. The germline V and J ends were trimmed by 5 bases and 3 bases, with 17 bases remaining between them. Germline-derived CDR1 and CDR2 are SGHTA and FQGNSA. Drawing the rest from reference TRBV7-2 and TRBJ2-7, the complete variable domain is GAGVSQSPSNKVTEKGKDVELRCDPISGHTALYWYRQSLGQGLEFLIYFQGNSAPDKSGLPSDRFSAERTGGSVSTLTIQRTQQEDSAVYLCASSLGTRGNYEQYFGPGTRLTVT.

This clonotype showed up just a few times. The CDR3 DNA sequence: TGCAGTGCCTTCCCACAGCGGGAGTTTAATGAGCAGTTCTTC. Protein: CSAFPQREFNEQFF. The rearrangement uses TRBV20-1 and TRBJ2-1; 8 nucleotides line up with TRBD2. The CDR3 sequence is 14 residues long. The germline CDR1 and CDR2 sequences are DFQATT and SNEGSKA (reference sequence). J lost 7 bases, V lost 6 bases, and 11 bases had no gene match.

This clonotype was picked up a small number of times. The rearrangement links TRBV9 to TRBJ2-3, with 9 bases identical to TRBD2. Unmatched junction bases numbered 3, after V lost 0 bases and J lost 1 base. This CDR3 region has 16 residues. Germline loops: CDR1 SGDLS, CDR2 YYNGEE. CDR3 amino acids: CASSVGASGGTDTQYF. The CDR3 nucleotides read TGTGCCAGCAGCGTAGGTGCTAGCGGGGGCACAGATACGCAGTATTTT.

V usage is TRBV11-2 and J usage is TRBJ2-1, with D perhaps assigned TRBD1 or TRBD2 (7 bases each). CDR3 length equals 14 residues. The V gene lost 3 bases and the J gene lost 6 bases, with 12 bases spanning the gap. Germline values: CDR1 SGHAT, CDR2 FQNNGV. CDR3 region: CASSLARGGNEQFF. In DNA form, the CDR3 reads TGTGCCAGCAGCTTGGCCAGGGGGGGCAATGAGCAGTTCTTC. Full variable domain (outside the CDR3, taken from reference TRBV11-2 and TRBJ2-1): EAGVAQSPRYKIIEKRQSVAFWCNPISGHATLYWYQQILGQGPKLLIQFQNNGVVDDSQLPKDRFSAERLKGVDSTLKIQPAKLEDSAVYLCASSLARGGNEQFFGPGTRLTVL.

The gene calls are TRBV20-1 and TRBJ1-2; the D is unclear. There are 11 residues in the CDR3. Germline-derived CDR1 and CDR2 are DFQATT and SNEGSKA (reference sequence). Deletions cut 6 bases from V and 5 bases from J, with 10 bases between. The DNA for the CDR3 is TGCAGTGCCCCGGTTGTTTATGGCTACACCTTC. Encoded protein: CSAPVVYGYTF.

The V and J genes are TRBV4-1 and TRBJ1-2; 7 bases fit TRBD1. The J segment lost 2 bases and the V segment lost 0 bases, leaving 6 bases of the junction unmatched. In germline, CDR1 is MGHRA, CDR2 YSYEKL. This CDR3 region has 16 residues. This chain's CDR3 is CASSQEGPGGNYGYTF. Written as DNA, the CDR3 is TGCGCCAGCAGCCAAGAGGGTCCAGGGGGAAACTATGGCTACACCTTC.

The chain joins TRBV15 to TRBJ2-7, with TRBD1 matching 7 bases. The CDR3 is 16 amino acids. V shed 5 bases and J 0 bases; nucleotides not matched to a gene: 10. Germline V gene sequence: CDR1 LNHNV, CDR2 YYDKDF (reference sequence). CDR3 in DNA: TGTGCCACCAGCCCTTACTTGACAGGGCCCTCCTACGAGCAGTACTTC. Residues: CATSPYLTGPSYEQYF.

The chain has TRBV5-1 and TRBJ2-3; maybe TRBD1 (5 bases). The CDR3 consists of 12 residues. In germline, CDR1 is SGHRS, CDR2 YFSETQ. Trimming removed 6 bases at V and 8 bases at J, with 13 bases between. CDR3 DNA sequence: TGCGCCAGCATCTTTGGGGCAGGTACGCAGTATTTT. It is translated as CASIFGAGTQYF.